The 25 T cell receptor beta chains reported below all come from one sample, sequenced in a study of CD8 T cells in ankylosing spondylitis. Study conclusions and caveats: What appeared characteristic of ankylosing spondylitis blood was a TCR beta motif of under 10 highly homologous variants.

TCRdb redid the calling of the 5' RACE reads with MiXCR, one entry per CDR3 protein. Here the sample spans under 550,000 distinct CDR3 sequences, 25% to 30% being singletons. These receptors' targets are unknown. The material sequenced was blood, either unsorted or a sorted T cell fraction (not recorded which). The receptors stem from a male donor with ankylosing spondylitis.

The chain combines TRBV7-2 with TRBJ2-3, with 8 bases fitting TRBD2. The CDR3 sequence is 16 residues long. Germline lookup yields CDR1 SGHTA and CDR2 FQGNSA. Germline trimming cut 3 bases from V and 0 bases from J; bases unmatched to any gene: 5. This CDR3 reads CASSFTGGLSTDTQYF. CDR3 DNA sequence: TGTGCCAGCAGCTTCACGGGAGGGCTCAGCACAGATACGCAGTATTTT. The whole variable domain, remainder taken from reference TRBV7-2 and TRBJ2-3, is GAGVSQSPSNKVTEKGKDVELRCDPISGHTALYWYRQSLGQGLEFLIYFQGNSAPDKSGLPSDRFSAERTGGSVSTLTIQRTQQEDSAVYLCASSFTGGLSTDTQYFGPGTRLTVL.

For the CDR3, the DNA is TGCAGTGCCAGGACAGGGAACTATGGCTACACCTTC. Residues: CSARTGNYGYTF. The J gene is TRBJ1-2, the V gene TRBV20-1; 8 bases match TRBD1. From germline, CDR1 is DFQATT and CDR2 SNEGSKA (reference sequence). This CDR3 spans 12 amino acids. V lost 6 bases to trimming and J lost 2 bases; unmatched junction nucleotides: 2.

The table lists this clonotype with a few counts. V is TRBV5-1 and J is TRBJ2-7, with 7 bases aligning to TRBD2. V lost 0 bases, J lost 5 bases, and 8 bases stayed unmatched. There are 15 residues in the CDR3. Germline V gene sequence: CDR1 SGHRS, CDR2 YFSETQ. The CDR3 is CASSLEAGAVDEQYF. The CDR3 bases are TGCGCCAGCAGCTTGGAGGCGGGAGCTGTCGACGAGCAGTACTTC.

In this sample, this clonotype turned up a few times. The chain links TRBV7-2 to TRBJ2-1; possibly TRBD2 for D (6 bases). The CDR3 covers 15 residues. Trimming took 5 bases from V and 2 from J, leaving 13 bases between them. Germline CDR1 is SGHTA and CDR2 is FQGNSA. In DNA, the CDR3 is TGTGCCAGCAGCAAACTAGCAGATACCTACAATGAGCAGTTCTTC. The encoded protein is CASSKLADTYNEQFF.

The J gene is TRBJ1-1, the V gene TRBV5-1; TRBD1 agrees at 7 bases. The CDR3 consists of 13 residues. The germline V gene has CDR1 SGHRS and CDR2 YFSETQ. V was pared by 4 bases and J by 7 bases, with 7 bases of the junction left unmatched. CDR3 nucleotide sequence: TGCGCCAGCAGCCTGGGACAGAGGGATGAAGCTTTCTTT. This encodes CASSLGQRDEAFF.

This clonotype was picked up many times. This chain links TRBV5-1 with TRBJ1-5; TRBD1 matches 10 bases. This CDR3 is 15 amino acids long. CDR1 and CDR2 (germline): SGHRS, YFSETQ. Losses at the gene ends were 4 bases for V and 2 bases for J; bases not matched to a gene: 3. CDR3 in DNA: TGCGCCAGCAGCGTCGGGACAGGGGGCAATCAGCCCCAGCATTTT. This codes for CASSVGTGGNQPQHF.

This chain connects TRBV3-1 to TRBJ2-1; a weak D match, TRBD2 (6 bases). Germline assignment: CDR1 LGHDT and CDR2 YNNKEL (reference sequence). The V and J ends lost 2 bases and 2 bases respectively, with 10 bases between them. The CDR3 has 15 amino acids. The CDR3 DNA reads TGTGCCAGCAGCCAACTTGGCGGGACCTACAATGAGCAGTTCTTC. It is translated as CASSQLGGTYNEQFF.

This clonotype has more than one count but fewer than ten. V is TRBV7-9 and J is TRBJ1-2, with TRBD1 as a possible D gene (5 bases). This CDR3 spans 13 amino acids. Germline CDR1 is SEHNR and CDR2 is FQNEAQ (reference sequence). Trimming left V 4 bases short and J 7 bases short, with 13 bases between. The CDR3 loop reads CASSSWDLGGYTF. As DNA, the CDR3 is TGTGCCAGCAGCTCCTGGGACCTTGGTGGCTACACCTTC.

This clonotype was picked up a small number of times. The rearrangement joins TRBV2 to TRBJ1-5, with D possibly being TRBD1 (5 bases). The CDR3 is 15 residues long. CDR1 is SNHLY, CDR2 FYNNEI, per germline. V was pared by 3 bases and J by 6 bases, with 15 bases between. CDR3 sequence reads: CASSDHSSRGQPQHF. The CDR3 DNA sequence: TGTGCCAGCAGTGATCACAGCTCAAGGGGTCAGCCCCAGCATTTT.

This clonotype was recorded a few times. The chain is built from TRBV5-1 and TRBJ2-3; D tentatively fits TRBD1 or TRBD2 (5 bases each). This CDR3 region has 14 residues. Germline CDR1 and CDR2: SGHRS and YFSETQ. V shed 4 bases and J shed 3 bases, with 12 bases lying between them. The DNA of the CDR3 is TGCGCCAGCAGCCCGGGACCCGAAACAGATACGCAGTATTTT. It is translated as CASSPGPETDTQYF.

This clonotype has at least ten counts. This rearrangement joins TRBV20-1 to TRBJ1-5, with 9 bases aligning to TRBD1. There are 13 residues in the CDR3. Per germline, CDR1 DFQATT and CDR2 SNEGSKA (reference sequence). The junction had 5 bases not matched to a gene; V was cut back by 5 bases and J by 6 bases. The CDR3 reads CSAHRGPGQPQHF. Here the CDR3 DNA reads TGCAGTGCTCACAGGGGGCCAGGTCAGCCCCAGCATTTT.

The V gene is TRBV7-9, the J gene TRBJ2-1, with no clear D. The CDR3 is made up of 13 amino acids. Trimming removed 1 base at V and 15 bases at J, with 16 bases between. Germline assignment: CDR1 SEHNR and CDR2 FQNEAQ (reference sequence). CDR3 protein: CASSLEPISDLFF. Here the CDR3 DNA reads TGTGCCAGCAGCTTAGAACCTATCAGCGACTTGTTCTTC.

The chain recombines TRBV7-2 with TRBJ1-5; D not certain. The CDR3 extends over 17 amino acids. Trimming removed 4 bases at V and 0 bases at J, with 16 bases between. Looked up from germline, CDR1 is SGHTA and CDR2 is FQGNSA. CDR3 region: CASSSSGWSYSNQPQHF. As DNA, the CDR3 is TGTGCCAGCAGCTCCAGCGGGTGGTCGTATAGCAATCAGCCCCAGCATTTT.

The rearrangement links TRBV7-9 to TRBJ2-3; the match to TRBD2 covers 8 bases. V was clipped by 8 bases and J by 6 bases; unmatched bases: 13. Germline V gene lookup returns CDR1 SEHNR and CDR2 FQNEAQ (reference sequence). This CDR3 comprises 15 residues. The CDR3 DNA reads as TGTGCCAGCGACGGACGAGCGGGAGAAAGGGATACGCAGTATTTT. Amino acid sequence: CASDGRAGERDTQYF. Drawing the rest from reference TRBV7-9 and TRBJ2-3, the complete variable domain is DTGVSQNPRHKITKRGQNVTFRCDPISEHNRLYWYRQTLGQGPEFLTYFQNEAQLEKSRLLSDRFSAERPKGSFSTLEIQRTEQGDSAMYLCASDGRAGERDTQYFGPGTRLTVL.

The sample holds a few counts of this clonotype. This chain joins TRBV7-9 and TRBJ2-3; D not resolved. The CDR3 spans 14 residues. Deletions cut 5 bases from V and 4 bases from J, with 13 bases between. The germline gives CDR1 SEHNR, CDR2 FQNEAQ (reference sequence). CDR3 sequence reads: CASSLRPPADTQYF. The CDR3 DNA sequence: TGTGCCAGCAGCCTCCGGCCCCCAGCAGATACGCAGTATTTT.

This clonotype was detected only a few times. The rearrangement joins TRBV15 to TRBJ2-4; D is undetermined. Germline V lookup: CDR1 LNHNV, CDR2 YYDKDF (reference sequence). This CDR3 contains 11 residues. V gave up 5 bases and J gave up 6 bases, with 5 bases separating them. The CDR3 sequence is CATSAGNIQYF. The CDR3 region has the DNA TGTGCCACCAGCGCCGGAAACATTCAGTACTTC.

The genes are TRBV11-2 and TRBJ2-2; D gene ambiguous. Germline V gives CDR1 SGHAT, CDR2 FQNNGV. V was shortened by 0 bases and J by 0 bases, with 8 bases between the two germline ends. The CDR3 is 16 amino acids. The CDR3 DNA reads as TGTGCCAGCAGCTTAGATGGGCGGACGAACACCGGGGAGCTGTTTTTT. This codes for CASSLDGRTNTGELFF. The whole variable domain, remainder taken from reference TRBV11-2 and TRBJ2-2, is EAGVAQSPRYKIIEKRQSVAFWCNPISGHATLYWYQQILGQGPKLLIQFQNNGVVDDSQLPKDRFSAERLKGVDSTLKIQPAKLEDSAVYLCASSLDGRTNTGELFFGEGSRLTVL.

In its sample, this clonotype was seen a few times. V usage is TRBV11-2 and J usage is TRBJ2-1; possibly TRBD2 for D (5 bases). The ends were cut back, 7 bases at V and 7 bases at J, with 8 bases in the middle. Germline V gene sequence: CDR1 SGHAT, CDR2 FQNNGV. The CDR3 is 11 amino acids. Here the CDR3 reads CASTRANEQFF. The CDR3 nucleotides read TGTGCCAGCACGAGGGCAAATGAGCAGTTCTTC.

The rearrangement uses TRBV20-1 and TRBJ2-7; TRBD2 might be the D (5 bases). The germline V and J ends were trimmed by 3 bases and 5 bases, with 14 bases remaining between them. The CDR3 totals 13 residues. From germline, CDR1 is DFQATT and CDR2 SNEGSKA (reference sequence). Here the CDR3 reads CSASLGRENEQYV. CDR3 DNA sequence: TGCAGTGCTAGCTTGGGGAGAGAGAACGAGCAGTACGTC.

The table lists this clonotype with a few counts. The genes are TRBV7-2 and TRBJ1-1, with unresolved D. The V end was cut by 3 bases, the J end by 6 bases, with 14 bases between. Germline V CDR1 and CDR2: SGHTA, FQGNSA. This CDR3 has 14 amino acids. CDR3 DNA sequence: TGTGCCAGCAGCTTTGGACTGATAGAGCCTGAAGCTTTCTTT. The encoded protein is CASSFGLIEPEAFF.

For the CDR3, the DNA is TGCAGTGCTAGACCCATTGCCGGGACAGCTGCGCGTACTAACTATGGCTACACCTTC. Its translation: CSARPIAGTAARTNYGYTF. The rearrangement uses TRBV20-1 and TRBJ1-2, with 7 positions matching TRBD1. Germline V lookup: CDR1 DFQATT, CDR2 SNEGSKA (reference sequence). The V gene end was trimmed by 2 bases and the J gene end by 0 bases; junction bases not matched to a gene: 18. This CDR3 spans 19 amino acids.

This clonotype was counted only a few times. This chain uses TRBV7-9 with TRBJ1-2; weak D call: TRBD1 (6 bases). The CDR3 loop spans 14 amino acids. Germline V gene lookup returns CDR1 SEHNR and CDR2 FQNEAQ (reference sequence). V was trimmed by 5 bases and J by 5 bases, leaving 15 bases between them. CDR3: CASSPWTAYYGYTF. CDR3 bases: TGTGCCAGCAGCCCCTGGACAGCGTATTATGGCTACACCTTC.

This clonotype appeared once. The chain uses TRBV2 and TRBJ2-7; TRBD1 matches at 8 bases. V trimming: 6 bases; J trimming: 6 bases; junction bases outside the gene matches: 10. The V gene's germline CDR1 is SNHLY and CDR2 FYNNEI. The CDR3 is 14 residues long. The CDR3 region has the DNA TGTGCCAGCAGAATCCCGACAGGGGTTCTCGAGCAGTACGTC. This encodes CASRIPTGVLEQYV.

The chain uses TRBV2 and TRBJ2-3, with 11 positions matching TRBD2. J gave up 0 bases and V 9 bases, and 2 bases lay outside the gene matches. The germline gives CDR1 SNHLY, CDR2 FYNNEI. The CDR3 contains 14 residues. CDR3 nucleotides: TGTGCCAGGGGACTAGCGGCTAGCACAGATACGCAGTATTTT. It codes for CARGLAASTDTQYF.

This clonotype was counted only a few times. The rearrangement uses TRBV15 and TRBJ2-3; TRBD1 matches at 10 bases. V gave up 7 bases and J gave up 9 bases; unmatched junction bases: 13. This CDR3 spans 15 amino acids. Germline assignment: CDR1 LNHNV and CDR2 YYDKDF (reference sequence). The CDR3: CATTQDSGTGATQYF. In DNA, the CDR3 is TGTGCCACCACCCAAGATTCCGGGACAGGGGCCACGCAGTATTTT.